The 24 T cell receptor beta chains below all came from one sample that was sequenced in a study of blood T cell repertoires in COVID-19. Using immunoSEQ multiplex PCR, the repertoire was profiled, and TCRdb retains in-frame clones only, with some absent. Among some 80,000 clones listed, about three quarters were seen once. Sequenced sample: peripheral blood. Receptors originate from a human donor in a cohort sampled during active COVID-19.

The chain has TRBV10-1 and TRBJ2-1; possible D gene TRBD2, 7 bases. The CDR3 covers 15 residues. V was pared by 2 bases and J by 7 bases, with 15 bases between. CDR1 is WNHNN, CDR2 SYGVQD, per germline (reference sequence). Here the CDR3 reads CASSEVRGGRNEQFF. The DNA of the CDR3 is TGCGCCAGCAGTGAGGTTAGGGGGGGGCGGAATGAGCAGTTCTTC.

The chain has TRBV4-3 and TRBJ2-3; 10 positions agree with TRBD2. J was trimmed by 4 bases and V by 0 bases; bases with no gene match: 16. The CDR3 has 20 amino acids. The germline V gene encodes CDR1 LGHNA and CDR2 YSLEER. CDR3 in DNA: TGCGCCAGCAGCCAAGAACCACTAGCGGGGTCCTTTTTTGGTGCAGATACGCAGTATTTT. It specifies CASSQEPLAGSFFGADTQYF.

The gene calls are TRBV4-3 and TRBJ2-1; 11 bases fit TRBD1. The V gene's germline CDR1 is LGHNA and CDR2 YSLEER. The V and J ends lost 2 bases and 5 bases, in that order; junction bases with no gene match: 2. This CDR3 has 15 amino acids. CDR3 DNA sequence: TGCGCCAGCAGCCAACCGGGACAGGGGGACAATGAGCAGTTCTTC. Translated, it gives CASSQPGQGDNEQFF.

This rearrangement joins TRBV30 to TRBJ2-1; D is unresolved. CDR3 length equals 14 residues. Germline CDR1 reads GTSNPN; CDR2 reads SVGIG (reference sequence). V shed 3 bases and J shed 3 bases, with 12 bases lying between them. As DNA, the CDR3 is TGTGCCTGGAGAGAAGCGACGTTCTACAATGAGCAGTTCTTC. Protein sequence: CAWREATFYNEQFF.

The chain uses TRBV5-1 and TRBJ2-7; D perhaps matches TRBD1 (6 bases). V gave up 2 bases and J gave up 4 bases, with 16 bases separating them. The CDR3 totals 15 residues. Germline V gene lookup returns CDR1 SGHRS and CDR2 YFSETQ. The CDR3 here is CASSFINRAGYEQYF. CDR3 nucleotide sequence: TGCGCCAGCAGCTTCATTAACAGGGCCGGGTACGAGCAGTACTTC.

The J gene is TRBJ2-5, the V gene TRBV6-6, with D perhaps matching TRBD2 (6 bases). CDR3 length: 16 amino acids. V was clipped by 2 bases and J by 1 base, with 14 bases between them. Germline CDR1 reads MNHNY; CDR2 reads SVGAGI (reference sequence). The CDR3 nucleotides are TGTGCCAGCAGTTACGGGACCCGGGACTTCCAAGAGACCCAGTACTTC. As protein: CASSYGTRDFQETQYF.

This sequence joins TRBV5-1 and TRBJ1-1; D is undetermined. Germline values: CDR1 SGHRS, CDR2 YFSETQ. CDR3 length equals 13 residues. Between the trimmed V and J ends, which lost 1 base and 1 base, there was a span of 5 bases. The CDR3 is CASSLYKNTEAFF. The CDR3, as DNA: TGCGCCAGCAGCTTGTATAAGAACACTGAAGCTTTCTTT. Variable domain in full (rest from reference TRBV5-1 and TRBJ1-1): KAGVTQTPRYLIKTRGQQVTLSCSPISGHRSVSWYQQTPGQGLQFLFEYFSETQRNKGNFPGRFSGRQFSNSRSEMNVSTLELGDSALYLCASSLYKNTEAFFGQGTRLTVV.

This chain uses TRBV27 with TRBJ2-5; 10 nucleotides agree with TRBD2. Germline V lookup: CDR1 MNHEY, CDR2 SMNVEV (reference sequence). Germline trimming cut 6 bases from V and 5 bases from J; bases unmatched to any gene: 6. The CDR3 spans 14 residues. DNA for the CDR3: TGTGCCAGCAGCTCAGCGGGGGGGCATGAGACCCAGTACTTC. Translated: CASSSAGGHETQYF.

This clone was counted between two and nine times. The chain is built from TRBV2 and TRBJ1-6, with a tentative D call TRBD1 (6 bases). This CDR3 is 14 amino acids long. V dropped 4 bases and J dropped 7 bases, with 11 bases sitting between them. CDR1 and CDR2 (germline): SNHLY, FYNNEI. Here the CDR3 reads CASSAAGANSPLHF. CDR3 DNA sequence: TGTGCCAGCAGTGCGGCAGGGGCGAATTCACCCCTCCACTTT.

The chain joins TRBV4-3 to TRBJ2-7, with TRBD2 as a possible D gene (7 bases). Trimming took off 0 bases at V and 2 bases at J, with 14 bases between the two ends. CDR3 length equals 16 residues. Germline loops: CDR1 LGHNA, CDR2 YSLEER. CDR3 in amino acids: CASSQDQGGGAYEQYF. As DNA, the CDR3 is TGCGCCAGCAGCCAAGATCAAGGAGGGGGGGCCTACGAGCAGTACTTC.

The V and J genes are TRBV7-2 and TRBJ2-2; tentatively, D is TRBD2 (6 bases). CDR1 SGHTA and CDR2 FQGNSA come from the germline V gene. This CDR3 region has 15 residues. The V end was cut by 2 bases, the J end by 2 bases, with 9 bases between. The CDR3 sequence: CASSLTSPNTGELFF. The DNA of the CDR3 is TGTGCCAGCAGCTTAACTAGCCCCAACACCGGGGAGCTGTTTTTT.

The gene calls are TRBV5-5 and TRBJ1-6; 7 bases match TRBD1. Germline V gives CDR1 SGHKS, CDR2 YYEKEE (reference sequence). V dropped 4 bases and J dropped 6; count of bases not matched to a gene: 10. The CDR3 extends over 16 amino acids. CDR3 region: CASSPDRAVLNSPLHF. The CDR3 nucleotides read TGTGCCAGCAGCCCTGACAGGGCAGTCCTTAATTCACCCCTCCACTTT.

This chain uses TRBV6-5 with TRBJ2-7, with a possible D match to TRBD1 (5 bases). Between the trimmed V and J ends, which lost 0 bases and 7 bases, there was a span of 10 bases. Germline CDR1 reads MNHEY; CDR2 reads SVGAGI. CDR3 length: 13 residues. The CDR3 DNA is TGTGCCAGCAGTTACTCGGCAGGGCGTGAGCAGTACTTC. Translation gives CASSYSAGREQYF.

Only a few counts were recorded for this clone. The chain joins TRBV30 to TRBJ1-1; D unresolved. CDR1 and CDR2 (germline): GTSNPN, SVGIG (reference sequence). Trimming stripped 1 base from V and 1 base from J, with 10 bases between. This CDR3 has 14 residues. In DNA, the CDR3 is TGTGCCTGGAGTGCTGGACTTACGAACACTGAAGCTTTCTTT. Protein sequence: CAWSAGLTNTEAFF.

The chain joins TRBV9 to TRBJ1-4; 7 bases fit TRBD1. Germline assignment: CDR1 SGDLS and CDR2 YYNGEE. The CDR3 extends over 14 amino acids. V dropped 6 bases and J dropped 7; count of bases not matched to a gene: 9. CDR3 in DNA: TGTGCCAGCAACGGACAGGCTTCGGGTGAAAAACTGTTTTTT. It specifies CASNGQASGEKLFF. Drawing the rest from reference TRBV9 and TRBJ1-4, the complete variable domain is DSGVTQTPKHLITATGQRVTLRCSPRSGDLSVYWYQQSLDQGLQFLIQYYNGEERAKGNILERFSAQQFPDLHSELNLSSLELGDSALYFCASNGQASGEKLFFGSGTQLSVL.

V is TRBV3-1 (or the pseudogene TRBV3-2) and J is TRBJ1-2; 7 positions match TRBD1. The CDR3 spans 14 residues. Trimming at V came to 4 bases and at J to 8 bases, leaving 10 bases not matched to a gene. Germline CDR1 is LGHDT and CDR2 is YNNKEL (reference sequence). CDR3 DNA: TGTGCCAGCAGCCGAGAACTTAGGGGGCACGGCTACACCTTC. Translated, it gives CASSRELRGHGYTF.

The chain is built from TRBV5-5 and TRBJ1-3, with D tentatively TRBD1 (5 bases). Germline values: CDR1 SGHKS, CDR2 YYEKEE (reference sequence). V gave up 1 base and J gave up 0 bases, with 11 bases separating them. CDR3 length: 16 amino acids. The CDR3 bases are TGTGCCAGCAGCTTGCGCCAGGGAAGCTCTGGAAACACCATATATTTT. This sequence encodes CASSLRQGSSGNTIYF.

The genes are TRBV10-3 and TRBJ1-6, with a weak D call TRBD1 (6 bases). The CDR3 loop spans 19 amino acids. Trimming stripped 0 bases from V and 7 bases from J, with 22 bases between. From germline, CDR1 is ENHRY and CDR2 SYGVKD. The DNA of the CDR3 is TGTGCCATCAGTGAGTCGCCGTTAGGGTTCAGGGGATCAAATTCACCCCTCCACTTT. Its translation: CAISESPLGFRGSNSPLHF.

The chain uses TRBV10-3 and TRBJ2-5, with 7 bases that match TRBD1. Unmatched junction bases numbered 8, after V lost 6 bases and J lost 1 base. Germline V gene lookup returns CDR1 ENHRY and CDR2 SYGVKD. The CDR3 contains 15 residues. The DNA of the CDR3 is TGTGCCATCAGCAACCATGACAGGGCCCAAGAGACCCAGTACTTC. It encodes CAISNHDRAQETQYF.

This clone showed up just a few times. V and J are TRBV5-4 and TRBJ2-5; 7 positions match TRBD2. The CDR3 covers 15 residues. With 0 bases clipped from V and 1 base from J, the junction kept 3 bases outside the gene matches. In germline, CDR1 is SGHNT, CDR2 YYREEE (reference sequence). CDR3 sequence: CASSLDGGFQETQYF. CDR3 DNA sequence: TGTGCCAGCAGCTTGGACGGGGGGTTCCAAGAGACCCAGTACTTC.

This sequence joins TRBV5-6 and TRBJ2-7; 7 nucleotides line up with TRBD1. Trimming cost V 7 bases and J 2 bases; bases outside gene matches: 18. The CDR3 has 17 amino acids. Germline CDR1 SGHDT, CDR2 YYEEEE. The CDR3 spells CASRHLLKTGWPYEQYF. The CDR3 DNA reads TGTGCCAGCCGCCACCTGCTAAAGACAGGGTGGCCCTACGAGCAGTACTTC.

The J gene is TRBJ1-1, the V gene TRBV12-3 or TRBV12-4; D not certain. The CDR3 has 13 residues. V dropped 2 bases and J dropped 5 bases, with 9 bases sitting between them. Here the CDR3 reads CASSLKGETEAFF. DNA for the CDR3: TGTGCCAGCAGTTTAAAGGGAGAGACTGAAGCTTTCTTT.

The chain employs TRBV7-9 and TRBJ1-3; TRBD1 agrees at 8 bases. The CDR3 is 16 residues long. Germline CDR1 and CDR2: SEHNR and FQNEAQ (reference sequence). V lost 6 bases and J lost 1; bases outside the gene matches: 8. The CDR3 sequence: CASRHTGQGSGNTIYF. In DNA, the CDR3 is TGTGCCAGCAGACACACAGGACAGGGTTCTGGAAACACCATATATTTT.

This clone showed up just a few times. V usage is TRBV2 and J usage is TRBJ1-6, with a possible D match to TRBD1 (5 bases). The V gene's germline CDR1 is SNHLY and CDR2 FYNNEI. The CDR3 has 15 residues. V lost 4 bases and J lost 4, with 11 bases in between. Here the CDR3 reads CASSGDSLYNSPLHF. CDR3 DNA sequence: TGTGCCAGCAGTGGGGACTCCTTATATAATTCACCCCTCCACTTT.